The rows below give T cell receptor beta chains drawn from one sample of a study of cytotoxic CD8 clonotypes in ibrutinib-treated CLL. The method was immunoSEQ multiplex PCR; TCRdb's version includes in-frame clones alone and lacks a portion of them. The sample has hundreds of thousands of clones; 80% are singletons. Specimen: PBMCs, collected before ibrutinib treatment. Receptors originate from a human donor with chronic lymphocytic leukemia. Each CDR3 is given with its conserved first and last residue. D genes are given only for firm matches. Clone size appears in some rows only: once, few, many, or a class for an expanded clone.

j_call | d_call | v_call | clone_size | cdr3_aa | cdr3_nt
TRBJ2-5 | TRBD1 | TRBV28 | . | CASRGTGGVETQYF | TGTGCCAGCAGAGGGACAGGGGGCGTAGAGACCCAGTACTTC
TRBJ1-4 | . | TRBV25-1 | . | CASSDPSSMGEKLFF | TGTGCCAGCAGTGACCCTTCTTCGATGGGTGAAAAACTGTTTTTT
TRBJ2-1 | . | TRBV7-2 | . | CASSLRARSSYNEQFF | TGTGCCAGCAGCTTAAGGGCAAGGAGCTCCTACAATGAGCAGTTCTTC
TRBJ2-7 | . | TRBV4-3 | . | CASSQDQPGIGEQYF | TGCGCCAGCAGCCAAGATCAACCAGGGATCGGCGAGCAGTACTTC
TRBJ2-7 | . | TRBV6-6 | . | CASSYREGQPYEQYF | TGTGCCAGCAGTTACAGGGAAGGGCAACCCTACGAGCAGTACTTC
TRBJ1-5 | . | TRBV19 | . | CASSISPYYSNQPQHF | TGTGCCAGTAGTATCTCCCCGTATTATAGCAATCAGCCCCAGCATTTT
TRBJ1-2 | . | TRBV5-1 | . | CASSEDGDYGYTF | TGCGCCAGCAGCGAAGACGGAGACTATGGCTACACCTTC
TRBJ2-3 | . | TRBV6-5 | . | CASSYKDTQYF | TGTGCCAGCAGTTACAAGGATACGCAGTATTTT
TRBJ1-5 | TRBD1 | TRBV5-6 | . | CASSTGTGLSNQPQHF | TGTGCCAGCAGCACGGGGACAGGGCTTAGCAATCAGCCCCAGCATTTT
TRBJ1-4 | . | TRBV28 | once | CASSPNGGKLFF | TGTGCCAGCAGCCCTAACGGAGGAAAACTGTTTTTT
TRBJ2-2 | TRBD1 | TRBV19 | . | CASSIGTGPNTGELFF | TGTGCCAGTAGTATCGGGACAGGACCCAACACCGGGGAGCTGTTTTTT
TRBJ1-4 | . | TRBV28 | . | CASSPLGGKLFF | TGTGCCAGCAGTCCCCTGGGCGGAAAACTGTTTTTT
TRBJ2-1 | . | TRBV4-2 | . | CASSQISGPYNEQFF | TGTGCCAGCAGCCAGATCTCTGGCCCCTACAATGAGCAGTTCTTC
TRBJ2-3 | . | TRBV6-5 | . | CASSFYSTDTQYF | TGTGCCAGCAGTTTTTATAGCACAGATACGCAGTATTTT
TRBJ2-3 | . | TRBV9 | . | CASSVASEATDTQYF | TGTGCCAGCAGCGTAGCTTCGGAAGCCACAGATACGCAGTATTTT
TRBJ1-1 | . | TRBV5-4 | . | CASSLERGHTEAFF | TGTGCCAGCAGCTTGGAACGAGGTCACACTGAAGCTTTCTTT
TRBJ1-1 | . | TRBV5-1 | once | CASSLYPGANTEAFF | TGCGCCAGCAGCTTGTATCCAGGCGCGAACACTGAAGCTTTCTTT
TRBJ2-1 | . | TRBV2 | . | CASSEDMRNGYNEQFF | TGTGCCAGCAGTGAGGATATGAGGAACGGATACAATGAGCAGTTCTTC
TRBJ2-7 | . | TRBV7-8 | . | CASSLGRVGLKYYEQYF | TGTGCCAGCAGCTTAGGGCGAGTGGGTCTGAAGTACTACGAGCAGTACTTC
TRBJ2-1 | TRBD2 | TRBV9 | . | CASSVVRLANNEQFF | TGTGCCAGCAGCGTCGTTAGACTAGCTAACAATGAGCAGTTCTTC
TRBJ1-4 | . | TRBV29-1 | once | CSVTRGSTNEKLFF | TGCAGCGTAACTCGGGGATCGACTAATGAAAAACTGTTTTTT
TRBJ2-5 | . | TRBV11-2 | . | CASSFTGGGETQYF | TGTGCCAGCAGCTTTACAGGAGGAGGGGAGACCCAGTACTTC
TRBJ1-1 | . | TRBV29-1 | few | CSVEPRMNTEAFF | TGCAGCGTTGAGCCGCGGATGAACACTGAAGCTTTCTTT
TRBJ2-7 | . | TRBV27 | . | CASRGGSSYEQYF | TGTGCCAGCAGGGGAGGTTCCTCCTACGAGCAGTACTTC
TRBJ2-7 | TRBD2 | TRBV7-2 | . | CASSPWTSGRGGEQYF | TGTGCCAGCAGCCCCTGGACTAGCGGGAGAGGAGGCGAGCAGTACTTC
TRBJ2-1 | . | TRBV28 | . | CASSSYNEQFF | TGTGCCAGCAGTTCTTACAATGAGCAGTTCTTC
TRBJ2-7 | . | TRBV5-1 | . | CASSDLGPESEQYF | TGCGCCAGCAGCGACTTAGGACCCGAGAGTGAGCAGTACTTC
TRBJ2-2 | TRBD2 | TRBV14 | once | CASSQVGLAGTGELFF | TGTGCCAGCAGCCAAGTCGGACTAGCGGGCACCGGGGAGCTGTTTTTT
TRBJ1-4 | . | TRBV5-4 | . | CASSLDLGDAKFF | TGTGCCAGCAGCTTGGATCTGGGGGACGCCAAGTTTTTT
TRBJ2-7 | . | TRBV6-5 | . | CASSYGGRIYEQYF | TGTGCCAGCAGTTACGGCGGCAGAATCTACGAGCAGTACTTC
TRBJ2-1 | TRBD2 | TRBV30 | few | CAWSVLAGAWDEQFF | TGTGCCTGGAGTGTGCTAGCGGGAGCTTGGGATGAGCAGTTCTTC
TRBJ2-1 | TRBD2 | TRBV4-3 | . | CASSQDLVLARHRSQFF | TGCGCCAGCAGCCAAGATCTTGTACTAGCGAGACACCGAAGCCAGTTCTTC
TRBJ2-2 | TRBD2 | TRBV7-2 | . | CASSPGLAGELFF | TGTGCCAGCAGCCCTGGACTAGCCGGGGAGCTGTTTTTT
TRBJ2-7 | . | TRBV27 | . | CASSFSPGNEQYF | TGTGCCAGCAGTTTCAGCCCGGGAAACGAGCAGTACTTC
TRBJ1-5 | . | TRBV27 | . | CASSLAGARQPQHF | TGTGCCAGCAGTTTAGCAGGGGCTCGGCAGCCCCAGCATTTT
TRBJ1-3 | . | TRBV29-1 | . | CSVTLGPGSGNTIYF | TGCAGCGTTACCCTGGGGCCGGGTTCAGGAAACACCATATATTTT
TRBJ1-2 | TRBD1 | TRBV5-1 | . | CASSLGGGADYGYTF | TGCGCCAGCAGCTTGGGAGGGGGCGCTGACTATGGCTACACCTTC
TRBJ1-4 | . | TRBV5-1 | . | CASSLAMGDGEKLFF | TGCGCCAGCAGCTTGGCGATGGGGGACGGTGAAAAACTGTTTTTT
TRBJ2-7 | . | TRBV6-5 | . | CATSTSRYEQYF | TGTGCCACCTCGACTAGTCGTTACGAGCAGTACTTC
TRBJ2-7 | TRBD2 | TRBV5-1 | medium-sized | CASSLAPGLGAYEQYF | TGCGCCAGCAGCTTGGCCCCGGGACTAGGGGCTTACGAGCAGTACTTC
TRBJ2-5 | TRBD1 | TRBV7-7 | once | CASSNSGTGGFREPQYF | TGTGCCAGCAGCAATTCCGGGACAGGGGGGTTTCGCGAGCCCCAGTACTTC
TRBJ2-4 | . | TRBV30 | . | CAWSVQNIQYF | TGTGCCTGGAGTGTACAGAACATTCAGTACTTC
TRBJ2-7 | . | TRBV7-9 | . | CASSLGNSYEQYF | TGTGCCAGCAGCTTAGGCAACAGCTACGAGCAGTACTTC
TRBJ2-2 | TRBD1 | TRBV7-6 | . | CASTKNRDSNTGELFF | TGTGCCAGCACGAAAAACCGGGACAGCAACACCGGGGAGCTGTTTTTT
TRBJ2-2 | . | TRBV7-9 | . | CASSDAWVSNTGELFF | TGTGCCAGCAGCGACGCATGGGTTTCGAACACCGGGGAGCTGTTTTTT
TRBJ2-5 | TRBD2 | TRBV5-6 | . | CASSFVRTSGREETQYF | TGTGCCAGCAGCTTTGTCAGGACTAGCGGGAGGGAAGAGACCCAGTACTTC
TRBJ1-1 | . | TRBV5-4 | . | CASSLHRTEAFF | TGTGCCAGCAGCTTGCACCGCACTGAAGCTTTCTTT
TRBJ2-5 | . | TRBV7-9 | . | CASSFGTARETQYF | TGTGCCAGCAGCTTTGGTACAGCCCGGGAGACCCAGTACTTC
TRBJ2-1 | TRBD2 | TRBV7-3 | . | CASSFIAGNRNEQFF | TGTGCCAGCAGCTTTATAGCGGGAAATAGGAATGAGCAGTTCTTC
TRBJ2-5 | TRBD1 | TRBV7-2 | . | CASSLAPGTVYQETQYF | TGTGCCAGCAGCTTAGCGCCGGGGACAGTCTACCAAGAGACCCAGTACTTC
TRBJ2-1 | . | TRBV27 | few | CASSPPGGAGQFF | TGTGCCAGCAGTCCCCCAGGAGGGGCCGGGCAGTTCTTC
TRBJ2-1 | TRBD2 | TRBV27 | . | CASRGLLSYEQFF | TGTGCCAGCAGGGGACTACTGTCATATGAGCAGTTCTTC
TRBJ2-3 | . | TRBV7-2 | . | CASSLYSDTQYF | TGTGCCAGCAGCTTATATTCCGATACGCAGTATTTT
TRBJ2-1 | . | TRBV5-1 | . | CASSLDIALSSYNEQFF | TGCGCCAGCAGCTTGGATATAGCGTTAAGCTCCTACAATGAGCAGTTCTTC